The sequence of this TCR beta chain was determined in a study of response to subunit inactivated influenza vaccine. The study's findings and limits: Seasonal influenza vaccination, on each occasion, was suggested by the authors to recruit few new T cells.

On this clonotype itself: The target antigen is unknown.

TCRdb used MiXCR to reprocess the RT-PCR reads, holding one entry per CDR3 protein. Of about 800,000 distinct CDR3 sequences in the sample, 21% were seen once. The germline V gene has CDR1 MNHEY and CDR2 SMNVEV (reference sequence). V was cut by 3 bases and J by 7 bases, with 13 bases left in between. The CDR3 totals 15 residues. The source was PBMCs from blood, collected 5 to 6 days after vaccination. The chain links TRBV27 to TRBJ1-6, with D perhaps TRBD1 (5 bases). This receptor was obtained from a man aged 50 to 60 who received an inactivated influenza vaccine. The CDR3 region has the DNA TGTGCCAGCAGTTTTTATCTGGGGGGAAATTCACCCCTCCACTTT. This encodes CASSFYLGGNSPLHF.